This T cell receptor beta chain was found in a study of siplizumab effects on memory and regulatory T cells. The assay was immunoSEQ multiplex PCR, and TCRdb's table has in-frame clones only and misses some. The sample gives around 94,000 clones, roughly nine tenths of which show up once; about 1.1% is in the top ten. The trim removed 1 base at V and 6 bases at J, leaving 11 bases unmatched. Germline loops: CDR1 SGHAT, CDR2 FQNNGV. The CDR3 loop spans 18 amino acids. Sequenced: CD4+ T cells sorted from blood. The genes are TRBV11-2 and TRBJ2-7, with TRBD2 matching 14 bases. This TCR was sampled from a human donor in good health. The CDR3 coding sequence is TGTGCCAGCAGCTTAGTCTTTGGGACTAGCGGGAGAAAAGGCGAGCAGTACTTC. It is translated as CASSLVFGTSGRKGEQYF. The full variable domain, its missing parts supplied by reference TRBV11-2 and TRBJ2-7, is EAGVAQSPRYKIIEKRQSVAFWCNPISGHATLYWYQQILGQGPKLLIQFQNNGVVDDSQLPKDRFSAERLKGVDSTLKIQPAKLEDSAVYLCASSLVFGTSGRKGEQYFGPGTRLTVT.